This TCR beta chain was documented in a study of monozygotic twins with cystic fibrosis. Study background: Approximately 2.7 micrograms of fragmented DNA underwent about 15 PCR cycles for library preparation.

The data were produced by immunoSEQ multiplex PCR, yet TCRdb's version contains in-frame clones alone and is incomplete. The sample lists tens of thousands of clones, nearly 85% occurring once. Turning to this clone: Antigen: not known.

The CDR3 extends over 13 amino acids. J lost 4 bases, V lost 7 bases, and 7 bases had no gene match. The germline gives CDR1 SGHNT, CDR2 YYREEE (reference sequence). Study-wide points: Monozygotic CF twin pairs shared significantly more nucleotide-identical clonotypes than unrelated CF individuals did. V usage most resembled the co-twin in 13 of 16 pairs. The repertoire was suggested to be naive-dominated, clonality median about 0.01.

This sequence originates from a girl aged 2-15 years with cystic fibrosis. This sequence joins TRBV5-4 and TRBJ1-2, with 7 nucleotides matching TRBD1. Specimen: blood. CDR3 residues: CASYTTGAYGYTF. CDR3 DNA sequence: TGTGCCAGCTATACAACAGGGGCCTATGGCTACACCTTC.